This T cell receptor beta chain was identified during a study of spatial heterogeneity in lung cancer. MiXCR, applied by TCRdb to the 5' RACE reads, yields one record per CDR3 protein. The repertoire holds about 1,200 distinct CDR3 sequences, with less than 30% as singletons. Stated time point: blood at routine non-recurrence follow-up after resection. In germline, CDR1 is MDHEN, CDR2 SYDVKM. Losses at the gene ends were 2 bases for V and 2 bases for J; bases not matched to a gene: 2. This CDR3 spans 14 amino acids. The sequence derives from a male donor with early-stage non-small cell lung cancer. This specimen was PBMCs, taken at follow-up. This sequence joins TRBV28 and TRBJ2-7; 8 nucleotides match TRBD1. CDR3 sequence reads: CASSLAQGAYEQYF. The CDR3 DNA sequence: TGTGCCAGCAGTTTAGCACAGGGGGCCTACGAGCAGTACTTC.